This is a list of T cell receptor beta chains from one sample in a study of blood T cell repertoires in COVID-19. The assay was immunoSEQ multiplex PCR, and TCRdb's table has in-frame clones only and misses some. Among under 500,000 clones listed, about 85% were seen once. The sequenced sample consisted of PBMCs or T cells enriched from blood (not recorded which). Receptor source: a young woman with acute COVID-19. CDR3s include the opening cysteine and the closing phenylalanine or tryptophan.

V gene	CDR3 length	J gene	CDR3 protein
TRBV9	17	TRBJ2-5	CASSARPLAGGLETQYF
TRBV29-1	13	TRBJ2-1	CSVTGSSYNEQFF
TRBV5-1	14	TRBJ2-1	CASSLEGSVNEQFF
TRBV24-1	13	TRBJ2-5	CATSGQGLGTQYF
TRBV13	13	TRBJ1-6	CASSYRHGNPLHF
TRBV27	14	TRBJ2-5	CASSLARGRETQYF
TRBV2	12	TRBJ1-2	CASTVRGSGYTF
TRBV5-1	15	TRBJ1-5	CASSLGPAGDQPQHF
TRBV6-5	15	TRBJ1-5	CASRGDRVRNQPQHF
TRBV27	14	TRBJ2-3	CASSPEVVTDTQYF
TRBV3-1/TRBV3-2	16	TRBJ2-1	CASSHRQGSSYNEQFF
TRBV5-1	14	TRBJ2-7	CASSLSGSFYEQYF
TRBV5-1	15	TRBJ2-1	CASSLGGGGYNEQFF
TRBV5-1	15	TRBJ2-7	CASSTYTGSSYEQYF
TRBV18	12	TRBJ2-7	CASSKDTYEQYF
TRBV9	16	TRBJ2-5	CASSVGGVGFEETQYF
TRBV7-3	15	TRBJ2-5	CASSKTGGLQETQYF
TRBV29-1	14	TRBJ2-1	CSVGMAPWSNEQFF
TRBV2	14	TRBJ1-4	CASLRDSPNEKLFF
TRBV12-3/TRBV12-4	11	TRBJ2-1	CASSLQIEQFF
TRBV3-1/TRBV3-2	15	TRBJ2-7	CASSQAPAGIYEQYF
TRBV28	16	TRBJ2-5	CASIQSGGRVQETQYF
TRBV11-2	14	TRBJ2-3	CASSLAGGRDTQYF
TRBV19	16	TRBJ1-2	CASSKPGQGWHYGYTF
TRBV7-9	14	TRBJ1-6	CASSLQGYNSPLHF
TRBV7-8	15	TRBJ1-2	CASSSIGRGNYGYTF
TRBV24-1	13	TRBJ1-1	CATSGRWNTEAFF
TRBV5-1	14	TRBJ2-1	CASSLLQGNNEQFF
TRBV10-3	14	TRBJ2-7	CAISEGQGAYEQYF
TRBV19	12	TRBJ1-1	CASSIIGGSAFF
TRBV27	16	TRBJ2-1	CASSFLAGARSGEQFF
TRBV5-5	15	TRBJ2-2	CASSLEVAKTGELFF
TRBV12-3/TRBV12-4	13	TRBJ2-7	CASSLAEGSEQYF
TRBV5-5	14	TRBJ1-2	CASSSRDNNYGYTF
TRBV6-2/TRBV6-3	22	TRBJ2-2	CASSRAPGQKRLAGGPTGELFF
TRBV3-1/TRBV3-2	13	TRBJ2-7	CASSRTGAQEQYF
TRBV28	12	TRBJ1-2	CASSQWPYGYTF
TRBV6-6	15	TRBJ2-5	CASSYPEGAWETQYF
TRBV3-1/TRBV3-2	15	TRBJ1-2	CASSQEGQGGYGYTF
TRBV7-9	14	TRBJ1-1	CASSQAQETTEAFF
TRBV7-2	12	TRBJ2-1	CASSPTPGLGFF
TRBV19	15	TRBJ1-2	CASSTATGGYRGYTF
TRBV13	15	TRBJ2-7	CASSLKDRGAYEQYF
TRBV6-5	15	TRBJ2-7	CASSPSGRRLYEQYF
TRBV28	14	TRBJ1-1	CASSRRTANTEAFF
TRBV20-1	14	TRBJ1-1	CSASREGRNTEAFF
TRBV2	14	TRBJ1-2	CASSLGGINYGYTF
TRBV27	14	TRBJ1-5	CASRGAVSNQPQHF
TRBV7-9	15	TRBJ2-1	CASTDYPPSYNEQFF
TRBV5-1	16	TRBJ2-7	CASSLGETGSRDEQYF
TRBV2	16	TRBJ1-2	CASSEADSGTGGRYTF
TRBV19	15	TRBJ2-3	CASSIRLAGTDTQYF
TRBV6-5	14	TRBJ2-6	CASSYAEGANVLTF
TRBV12-3/TRBV12-4	13	TRBJ2-7	CASRRQKAYEQYF